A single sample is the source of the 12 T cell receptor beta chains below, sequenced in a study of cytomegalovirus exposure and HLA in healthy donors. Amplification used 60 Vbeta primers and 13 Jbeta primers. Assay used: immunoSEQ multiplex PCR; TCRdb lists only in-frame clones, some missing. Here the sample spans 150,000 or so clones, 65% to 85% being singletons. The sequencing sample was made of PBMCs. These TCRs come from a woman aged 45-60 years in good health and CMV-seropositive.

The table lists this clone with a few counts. Here the CDR3 DNA reads TGTGCCAGCAGTTACGGGGGGTATCAGCCCCAGCATTTT. Its protein product is CASSYGGYQPQHF. This rearrangement joins TRBV6-6 to TRBJ1-5, with D perhaps TRBD1 (5 bases). V shed 2 bases and J shed 5 bases, with 7 bases lying between them. CDR1 and CDR2 (germline): MNHNY, SVGAGI (reference sequence). This CDR3 contains 13 residues.

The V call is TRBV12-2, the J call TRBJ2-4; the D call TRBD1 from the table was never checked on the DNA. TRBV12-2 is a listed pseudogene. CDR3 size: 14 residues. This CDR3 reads CASRLGQDKNIQYF. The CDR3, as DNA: TGTGCAAGTCGCTTGGGGCAGGACAAAAACATTCAGTACTTC.

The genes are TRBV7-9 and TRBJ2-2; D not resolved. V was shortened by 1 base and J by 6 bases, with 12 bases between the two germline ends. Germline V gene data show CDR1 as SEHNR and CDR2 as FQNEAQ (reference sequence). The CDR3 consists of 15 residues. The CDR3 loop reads CASSLGGRLSGELFF. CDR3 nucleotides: TGTGCCAGCAGCTTAGGTGGTCGGTTGTCCGGGGAGCTGTTTTTT.

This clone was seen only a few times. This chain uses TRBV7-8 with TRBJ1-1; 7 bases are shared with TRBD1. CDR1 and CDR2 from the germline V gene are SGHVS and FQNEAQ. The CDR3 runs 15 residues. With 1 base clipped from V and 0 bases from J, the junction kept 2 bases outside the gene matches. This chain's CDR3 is CASSLDGTVNTEAFF. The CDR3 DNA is TGTGCCAGCAGCTTAGACGGGACAGTGAACACTGAAGCTTTCTTT.

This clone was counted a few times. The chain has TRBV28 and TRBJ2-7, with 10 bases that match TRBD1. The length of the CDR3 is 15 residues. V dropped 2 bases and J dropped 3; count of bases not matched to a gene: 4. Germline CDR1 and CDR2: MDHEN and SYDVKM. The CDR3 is CASSLKGQGYYEQYF. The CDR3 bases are TGTGCCAGCAGTTTAAAGGGACAGGGGTACTACGAGCAGTACTTC.

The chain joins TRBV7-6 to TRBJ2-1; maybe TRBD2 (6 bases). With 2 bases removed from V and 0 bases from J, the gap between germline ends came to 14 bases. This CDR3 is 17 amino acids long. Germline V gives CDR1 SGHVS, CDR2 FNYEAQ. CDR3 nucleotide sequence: TGTGCCAGCAGCTTAAAGCTAGCGCCAAGCTCCTACAATGAGCAGTTCTTC. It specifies CASSLKLAPSSYNEQFF.

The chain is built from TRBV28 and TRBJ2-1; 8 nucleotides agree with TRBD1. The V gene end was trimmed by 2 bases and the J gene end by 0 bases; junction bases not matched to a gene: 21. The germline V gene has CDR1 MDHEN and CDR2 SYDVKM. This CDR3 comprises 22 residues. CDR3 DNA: TGTGCCAGCAGTTTAGATATGGAAAGGGACAGGCCGGACCTGAGCTCCTACAATGAGCAGTTCTTC. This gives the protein CASSLDMERDRPDLSSYNEQFF.

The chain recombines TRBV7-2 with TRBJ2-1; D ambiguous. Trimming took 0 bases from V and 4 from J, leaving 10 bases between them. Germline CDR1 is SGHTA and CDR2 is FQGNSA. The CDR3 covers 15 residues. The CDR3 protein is CASSLARVGYNEQFF. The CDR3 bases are TGTGCCAGCAGCTTAGCGCGTGTCGGTTACAATGAGCAGTTCTTC.

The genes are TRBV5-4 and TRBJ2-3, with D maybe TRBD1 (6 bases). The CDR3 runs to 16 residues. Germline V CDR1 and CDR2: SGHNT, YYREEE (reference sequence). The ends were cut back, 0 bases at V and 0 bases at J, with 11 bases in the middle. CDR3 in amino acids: CASSLDTDRSTDTQYF. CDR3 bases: TGTGCCAGCAGCTTGGATACTGACAGGAGCACAGATACGCAGTATTTT.

In nucleotides, the CDR3 is TGTGCCAGTAGTATTAATGGCATCGAGGGAGTTACGCAGTATTTT. Translated: CASSINGIEGVTQYF. The rearrangement links TRBV19 to TRBJ2-3; perhaps TRBD2 as D (5 bases). The germline CDR1 and CDR2 sequences are LNHDA and SQIVND (reference sequence). This CDR3 is built from 15 residues. V was pared by 3 bases and J by 8 bases, with 18 bases between. Using reference TRBV19 and TRBJ2-3 for the parts outside the CDR3, the full variable domain is DGGITQSPKYLFRKEGQNVTLSCEQNLNHDAMYWYRQDPGQGLRLIYYSQIVNDFQKGDIAEGYSVSREKKESFPLTVTSAQKNPTAFYLCASSINGIEGVTQYFGPGTRLTVL.

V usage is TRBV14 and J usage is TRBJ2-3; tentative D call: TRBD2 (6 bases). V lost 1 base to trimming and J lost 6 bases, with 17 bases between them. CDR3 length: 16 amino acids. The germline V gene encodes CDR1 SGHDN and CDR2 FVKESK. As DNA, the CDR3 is TGTGCCAGCAGCCAAGTGTCCGGGACTGGAGCTGATACGCAGTATTTT. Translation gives CASSQVSGTGADTQYF.

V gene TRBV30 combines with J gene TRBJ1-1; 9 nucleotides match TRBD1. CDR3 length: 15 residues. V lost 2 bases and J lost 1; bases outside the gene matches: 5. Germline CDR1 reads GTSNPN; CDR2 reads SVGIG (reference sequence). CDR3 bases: TGTGCCTGGAGTATCGGGACAGGGTCGAACACTGAAGCTTTCTTT. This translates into CAWSIGTGSNTEAFF.